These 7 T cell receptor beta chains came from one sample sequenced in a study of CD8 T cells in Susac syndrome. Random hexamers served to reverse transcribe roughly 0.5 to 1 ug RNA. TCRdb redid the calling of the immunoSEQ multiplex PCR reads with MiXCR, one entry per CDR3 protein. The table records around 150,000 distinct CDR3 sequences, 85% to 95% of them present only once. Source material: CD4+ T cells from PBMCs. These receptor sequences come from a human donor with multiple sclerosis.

CDR3: CASSLLGGHQAEAFF. The CDR3 nucleotides are TGTGCCAGCAGCCTACTCGGAGGTCATCAAGCTGAAGCTTTCTTT. The chain has TRBV27 and TRBJ1-1; D gene ambiguous. Germline V gene lookup returns CDR1 MNHEY and CDR2 SMNVEV (reference sequence). V lost 6 bases and J 6 bases, leaving 20 bases between the germline ends. The CDR3 contains 15 residues.

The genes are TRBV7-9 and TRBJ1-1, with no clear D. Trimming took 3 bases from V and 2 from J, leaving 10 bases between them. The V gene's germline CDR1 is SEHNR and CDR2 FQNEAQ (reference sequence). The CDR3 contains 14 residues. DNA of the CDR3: TGTGCCAGCAGCTTCCCGGACCTAAACACTGAAGCTTTCTTT. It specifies CASSFPDLNTEAFF.

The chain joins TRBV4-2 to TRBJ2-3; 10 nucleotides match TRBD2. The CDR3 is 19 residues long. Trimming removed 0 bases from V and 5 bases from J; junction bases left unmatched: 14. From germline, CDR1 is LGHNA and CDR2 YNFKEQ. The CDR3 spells CASSQDMLAGVGFGDTQYF. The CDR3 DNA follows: TGTGCCAGCAGCCAAGACATGCTAGCGGGAGTGGGGTTCGGAGATACGCAGTATTTT.

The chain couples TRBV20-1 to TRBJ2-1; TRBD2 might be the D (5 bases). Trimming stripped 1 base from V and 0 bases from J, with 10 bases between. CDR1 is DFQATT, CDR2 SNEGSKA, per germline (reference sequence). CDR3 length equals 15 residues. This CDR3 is CSARVRRSSYNEQFF. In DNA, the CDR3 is TGCAGTGCTAGAGTAAGGAGGAGCTCCTACAATGAGCAGTTCTTC.

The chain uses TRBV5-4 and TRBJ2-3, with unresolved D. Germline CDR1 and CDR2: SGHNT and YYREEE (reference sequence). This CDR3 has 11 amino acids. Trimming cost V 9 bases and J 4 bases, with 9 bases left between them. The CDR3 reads CAIRAADTQYF. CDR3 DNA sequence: TGTGCCATCCGGGCCGCAGATACGCAGTATTTT. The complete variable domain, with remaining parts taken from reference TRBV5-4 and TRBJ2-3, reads ETGVTQSPTHLIKTRGQQVTLRCSSQSGHNTVSWYQQALGQGPQFIFQYYREEENGRGNFPPRFSGLQFPNYSSELNVNALELDDSALYLCAIRAADTQYFGPGTRLTVL.

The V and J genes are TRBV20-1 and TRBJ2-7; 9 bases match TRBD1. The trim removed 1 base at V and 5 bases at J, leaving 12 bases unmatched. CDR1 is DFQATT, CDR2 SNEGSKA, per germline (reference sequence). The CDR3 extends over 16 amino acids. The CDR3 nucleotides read TGCAGTGCTAGAGTAGGACAGGGGCTTCTACGCGACGAGCAGTACTTC. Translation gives CSARVGQGLLRDEQYF.

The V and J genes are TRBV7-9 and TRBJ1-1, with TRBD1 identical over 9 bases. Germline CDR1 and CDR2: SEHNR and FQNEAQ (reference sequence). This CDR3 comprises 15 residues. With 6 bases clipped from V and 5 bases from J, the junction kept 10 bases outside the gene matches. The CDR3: CASRLQTGGWTEAFF. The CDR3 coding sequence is TGTGCCAGCAGGCTACAAACAGGGGGCTGGACTGAAGCTTTCTTT.